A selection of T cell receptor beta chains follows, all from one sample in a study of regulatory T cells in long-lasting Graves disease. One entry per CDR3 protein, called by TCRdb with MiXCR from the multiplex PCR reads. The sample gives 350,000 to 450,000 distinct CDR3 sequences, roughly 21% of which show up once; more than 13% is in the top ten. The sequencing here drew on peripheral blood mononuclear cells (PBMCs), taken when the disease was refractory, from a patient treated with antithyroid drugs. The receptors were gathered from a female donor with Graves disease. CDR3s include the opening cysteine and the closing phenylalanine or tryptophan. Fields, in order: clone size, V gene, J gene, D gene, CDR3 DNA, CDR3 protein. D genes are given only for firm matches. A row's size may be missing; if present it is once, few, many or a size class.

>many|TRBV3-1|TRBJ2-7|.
TGTGCCAGCAGCCAAGCGCAGGGCTGGTACGAGCAGTACTTC
CASSQAQGWYEQYF
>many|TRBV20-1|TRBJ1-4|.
TGCAGTGCTCCAAGACAGGATAAGCTGTTTTTT
CSAPRQDKLFF
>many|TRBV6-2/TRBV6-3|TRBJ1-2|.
TGTGCCAGCAGTTTACTCGACAGAATCTATGGCTACACCTTC
CASSLLDRIYGYTF
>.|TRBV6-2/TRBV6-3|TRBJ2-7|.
TGTGCCAGTTGCGACAGGTCCTACGAGCAGTACTTC
CASCDRSYEQYF
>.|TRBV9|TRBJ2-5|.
TGTGCCAGCAGCGTAGGAACAGGGATAGAGACCCAGTACTTC
CASSVGTGIETQYF
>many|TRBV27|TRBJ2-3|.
TGTGCCACCTCTAGTTGGAGGGCCGCAGATACGCAGTATTTT
CATSSWRAADTQYF
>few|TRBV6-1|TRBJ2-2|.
TGTGCCAGCACCACAGGGTTGTTCGGGAGCGGTGGGCAGGCCGGGGAGCTGTTTTTT
CASTTGLFGSGGQAGELFF
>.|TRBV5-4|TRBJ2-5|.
TGTGCCAGCAGCTTCAGCACAGGTCAAGAGACCCAGTACTTC
CASSFSTGQETQYF
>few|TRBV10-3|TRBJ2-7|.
TGTGCCATCAGTGATTGGCAAGAGACGCAGCAGTACTTC
CAISDWQETQQYF
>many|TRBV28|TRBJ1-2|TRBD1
TGTGCCAGCAGTCAGAGGACAGGGAACTATGGCTACACCTTC
CASSQRTGNYGYTF
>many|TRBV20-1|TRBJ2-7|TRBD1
TGCAGTGCCCCTTATGTGGCGGGACAGGGGCCCAACGAGCAGTACTTC
CSAPYVAGQGPNEQYF
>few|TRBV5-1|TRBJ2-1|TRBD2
TGCGCCAGCAGCCAAATAGCGGGTAATGAGCAGTTCTTC
CASSQIAGNEQFF
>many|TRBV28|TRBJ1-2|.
TGTGCCGCAGGAGGGGTGGACTATGGCTACACCTTC
CAAGGVDYGYTF
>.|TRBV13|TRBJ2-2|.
TGTGCCAGCAGCCAACCCACCGGGGAGCTGTTTTTT
CASSQPTGELFF
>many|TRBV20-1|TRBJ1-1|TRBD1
TGCAGTGCTAGCCCTTATGCGACAGGGCCTGAAGCTTTCTTT
CSASPYATGPEAFF
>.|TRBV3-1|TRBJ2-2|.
TGTGCCAGCAGTCGGGACCCTTTTTTAGTCACCGGGGAGCTGTTTTTT
CASSRDPFLVTGELFF
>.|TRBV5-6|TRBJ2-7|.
TGTGCCAGCAGCTGGGGACCCCTCGAGCAGTACTTC
CASSWGPLEQYF
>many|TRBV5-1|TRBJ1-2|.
TGTGCCAGCAGTGATGGGCAGAACTATGGCTACACCTTC
CASSDGQNYGYTF
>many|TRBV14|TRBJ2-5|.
TGTGCCAGCAGCCAAGACACACGCCAAGAGACCCAGTACTTC
CASSQDTRQETQYF
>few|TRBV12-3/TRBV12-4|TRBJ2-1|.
TGTGCCAGCAGTCCCACCCTCGGGGGAGCTTTGAGCGAGCAGTTCTTC
CASSPTLGGALSEQFF
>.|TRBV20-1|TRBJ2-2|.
TGCAGTGCTAGAAGCGGAGCCGCGAACACCGGGGAGCTGTTTTTT
CSARSGAANTGELFF
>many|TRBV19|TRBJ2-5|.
TGTGCCAGTAGTCTTCAGAACCGGGGGACCCAGTACTTC
CASSLQNRGTQYF
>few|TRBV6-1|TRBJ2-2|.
TGTGCCAGCAGGGCTACCAACACCGGGGAGCTGTTTTTT
CASRATNTGELFF
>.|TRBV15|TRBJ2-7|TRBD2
TGTGCCACCAGCAGAGTAGTGAGCGGGAGTTTTTACGAGCAGTACTTC
CATSRVVSGSFYEQYF
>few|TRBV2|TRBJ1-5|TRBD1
TGTGCCAGCAGGAGAACCTGGGACAGAGCAAAGTATAGCAATCAGCCCCAGCATTTT
CASRRTWDRAKYSNQPQHF
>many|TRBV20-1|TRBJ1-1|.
TGCAGTGCTTTCCGGACCGCTAGGGTCACTGAAGCTTTCTTT
CSAFRTARVTEAFF
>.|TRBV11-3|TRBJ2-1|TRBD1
TGTGCCAGCAGCTTAGGGGACAGCTATGAGCAGTTCTTC
CASSLGDSYEQFF
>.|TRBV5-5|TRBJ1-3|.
TGTGCCAGCAGCCCATTCTGGCCCGACCCTGGAAACACCATATATTTT
CASSPFWPDPGNTIYF
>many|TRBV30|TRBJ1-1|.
TGTGCCTGGAGGAGGTGGGGCAGGGAGGGGAGAACTGAAGCTTTCTTT
CAWRRWGREGRTEAFF
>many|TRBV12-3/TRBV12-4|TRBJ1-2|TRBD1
TGTGCCAGCACCCAGCAGGGGACAGGGGGCAAAGGCTACACCTTC
CASTQQGTGGKGYTF
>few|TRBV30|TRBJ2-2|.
TGTGCCTGGGGGGGGTCCGGGGAGCTGTTTTTT
CAWGGSGELFF
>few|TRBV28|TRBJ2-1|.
TGTGCCAGCAGTGCGACAGGCTACCCCAATGAGCAGTTCTTC
CASSATGYPNEQFF
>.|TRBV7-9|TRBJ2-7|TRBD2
TGTGCCAGCAGCCCGTACATAGCGGGAGAATACGAACAGTACTTC
CASSPYIAGEYEQYF
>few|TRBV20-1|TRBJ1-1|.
TGCAGTGCTAGGGCGGGGGGTTACATGAACACTGAAGCTTTCTTT
CSARAGGYMNTEAFF
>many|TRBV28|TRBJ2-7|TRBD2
TGTGCCAGCAGTAAACCGACTAGCGGGACCTACGAGCAGTACTTC
CASSKPTSGTYEQYF
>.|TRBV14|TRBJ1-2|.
TGTGCCAGCAGCCAAGTTTGGGGTTTGGACTATGGCTACACCTTC
CASSQVWGLDYGYTF
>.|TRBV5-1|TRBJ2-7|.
TGCGCCAGCAGCCGGACTACTGGCGGGGACGAGCAGTACTTC
CASSRTTGGDEQYF
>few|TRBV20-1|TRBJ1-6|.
TGCAGTGCTAGTTGGGGGAAAGGAGACAATTCACCCCTCCACTTT
CSASWGKGDNSPLHF
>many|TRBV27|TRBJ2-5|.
TGTGCCAGCAGTTTATGGCCATCGGAGACCCAGTACTTC
CASSLWPSETQYF
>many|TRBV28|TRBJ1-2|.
TGTGCCAGCAGTTTCGCAGGGGTGACCTATGGCTACACCTTC
CASSFAGVTYGYTF
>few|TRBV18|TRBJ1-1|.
TGTGCCAGCTCACCTCAGGACAGTGCGAAGACTGAAGCTTTCTTT
CASSPQDSAKTEAFF
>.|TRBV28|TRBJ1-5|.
TGTGCCAGCAGTTCCCGATTGGGCAATCAGCCCCAGCATTTT
CASSSRLGNQPQHF
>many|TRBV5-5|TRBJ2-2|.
TGTGCCAGCAGCAGGGACAATCGGGACACCGGGGAGCTGTTTTTT
CASSRDNRDTGELFF
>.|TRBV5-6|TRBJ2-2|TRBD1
TGTGCCAGCAGCCTTGTGACAGGGCCAAACACCGGGGAGCTGTTTTTT
CASSLVTGPNTGELFF
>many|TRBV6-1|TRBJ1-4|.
TGTGCCAGCAGCTTCTTCGGGGACGGGGGTGAAAAACTGTTTTTT
CASSFFGDGGEKLFF
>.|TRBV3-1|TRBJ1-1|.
TGTGCCAGCAGCCAATTTAGGGGCCTAGTGAACACTGAAGCTTTCTTT
CASSQFRGLVNTEAFF
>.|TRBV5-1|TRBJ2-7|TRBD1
TGTGCCAGCAGCCAGGACAGGGGCCTCTACGAGCAGTACTTC
CASSQDRGLYEQYF
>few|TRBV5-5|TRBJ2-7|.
TGTGCCAGCAGCTTGTACCCCTCGGACTCCTACGAGCAGTACTTC
CASSLYPSDSYEQYF
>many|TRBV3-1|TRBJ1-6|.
TGTGCCAGCAGCCAAGATGGCCGGCGGGAACCAAATTCACCCCTCCACTTT
CASSQDGRREPNSPLHF
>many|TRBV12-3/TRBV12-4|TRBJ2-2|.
TGTGCCAGCAGTTTATGGGGCATTAGGACGAACACCGGGGAGCTGTTTTTT
CASSLWGIRTNTGELFF
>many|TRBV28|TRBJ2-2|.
TGTGCCAGCAGTCTAGGAACGTTGAACACCGGGGAGCTGTTTTTT
CASSLGTLNTGELFF
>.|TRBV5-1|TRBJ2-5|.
TGCGCCTCTCAAAAGGGTGGCCCACGGGAGACCCAGTACTTC
CASQKGGPRETQYF
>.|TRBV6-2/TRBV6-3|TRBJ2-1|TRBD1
TGTGCCAGCAGTCCCGGGACAGGGGCTTACAATGAGCAGTTCTTC
CASSPGTGAYNEQFF